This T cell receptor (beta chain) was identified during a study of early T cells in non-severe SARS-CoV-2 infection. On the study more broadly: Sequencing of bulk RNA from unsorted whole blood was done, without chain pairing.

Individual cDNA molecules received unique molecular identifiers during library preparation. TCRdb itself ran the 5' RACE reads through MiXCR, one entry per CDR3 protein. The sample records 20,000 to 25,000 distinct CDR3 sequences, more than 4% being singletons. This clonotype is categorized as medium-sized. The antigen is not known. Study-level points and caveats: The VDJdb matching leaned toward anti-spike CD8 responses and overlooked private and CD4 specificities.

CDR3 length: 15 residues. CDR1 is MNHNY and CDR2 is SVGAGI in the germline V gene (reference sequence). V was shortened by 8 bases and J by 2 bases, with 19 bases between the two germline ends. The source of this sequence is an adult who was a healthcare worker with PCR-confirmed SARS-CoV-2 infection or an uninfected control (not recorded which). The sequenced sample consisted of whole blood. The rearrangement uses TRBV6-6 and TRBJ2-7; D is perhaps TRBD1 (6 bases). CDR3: CASLGVGDTTYEQYF. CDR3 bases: TGTGCCAGCTTGGGGGTTGGGGACACTACCTACGAGCAGTACTTC.